Each of the 6 T cell receptor beta chains below was sequenced from the same sample in a study of T cell repertoires and HLA-DP antigens. Assay: immunoSEQ multiplex PCR; the TCRdb copy retains only in-frame clones and omits some. The sample lists approximately 110,000 clones, about 91% occurring once. The antigens for these receptors are not known. Sequencing input: CD4+ T cells from PBMCs. Receptor source: a woman aged 18 to 35 in good health and CMV-seronegative.

This sequence joins TRBV15 and TRBJ2-1, with a weak D call TRBD1 (6 bases). The V gene's germline CDR1 is LNHNV and CDR2 YYDKDF (reference sequence). CDR3 length equals 13 residues. Between the trimmed V and J ends, which lost 0 bases and 11 bases, there was a span of 11 bases. The CDR3 region is CATSRDRQAKQFF. CDR3 DNA sequence: TGTGCCACCAGCAGAGACCGACAGGCAAAGCAGTTCTTC.

V is TRBV7-3 and J is TRBJ2-7, with 7 bases identical to TRBD2. CDR3 length: 13 amino acids. The germline V gene encodes CDR1 SGHTA and CDR2 FQGTGA. J was trimmed by 4 bases and V by 2 bases; bases with no gene match: 2. DNA of the CDR3: TGTGCCAGCAGCTTAGAGGGAGGGTACGAGCAGTACTTC. It is translated as CASSLEGGYEQYF.

CDR3 coding DNA: TGCGCCAGCAGCTTGGGGGGACAGGGTACCTATGAGCAGTTCTTC. This encodes CASSLGGQGTYEQFF. The chain employs TRBV5-1 and TRBJ2-1; 9 nucleotides line up with TRBD1. After removal of 0 bases from V and 8 bases from J, the junction contained 6 bases not matched to a gene. Germline V gene data show CDR1 as SGHRS and CDR2 as YFSETQ. The CDR3 loop spans 15 amino acids.

The chain uses TRBV11-2 and TRBJ1-2, with D possibly matching TRBD1 (6 bases). The CDR3 has 13 residues. Germline CDR1 and CDR2: SGHAT and FQNNGV. The V end was cut by 3 bases, the J end by 2 bases, with 7 bases between. The CDR3, as DNA: TGTGCCAGCAGCTTGGACAGCAACTATGGCTACACCTTC. It specifies CASSLDSNYGYTF.

The chain links TRBV28 to TRBJ1-4; weak D call: TRBD1 (6 bases). Trimming took 6 bases from V and 4 from J, leaving 21 bases between them. The CDR3 extends over 17 amino acids. The germline gives CDR1 MDHEN, CDR2 SYDVKM. CDR3 sequence reads: CASSGIAVTGFNEKLFF. The CDR3 DNA follows: TGTGCCAGCAGCGGCATAGCCGTGACAGGCTTTAATGAAAAACTGTTTTTT.

This chain uses TRBV10-1 with TRBJ2-3; 11 bases fit TRBD2. The CDR3 has 17 residues. Germline CDR1 WNHNN, CDR2 SYGVQD (reference sequence). With V trimmed by 2 bases and J by 1 base, 5 bases remained unmatched. CDR3 residues: CASSEASGRPRTDTQYF. The CDR3 nucleotides are TGCGCCAGCAGTGAGGCTAGCGGGAGGCCCCGCACAGATACGCAGTATTTT.